The 18 T cell receptor beta chains below all came from one sample that was sequenced in a study. MiXCR was run by TCRdb on the RT-PCR reads, yielding one entry per CDR3 protein. The sample records approximately 720,000 distinct CDR3 sequences, 11% to 15% being singletons. Material: memory CD4+ T cells from blood. These receptor sequences come from a female donor in good health, serving as a healthy control.

This clonotype was found a few times. The chain couples TRBV6-2 or TRBV6-3 to TRBJ2-5; D might be TRBD1 (6 bases). This CDR3 has 11 residues. Germline lookup yields CDR1 MNHEY and CDR2 SVGEGT. V lost 6 bases to trimming and J lost 7 bases, with 9 bases between them. The CDR3 loop reads CASREQGTQYF. The CDR3 DNA is TGTGCCAGCAGGGAACAGGGGACCCAGTACTTC.

This clonotype was recorded at least ten times. The chain joins TRBV5-1 to TRBJ1-1, with D maybe TRBD1 (5 bases). Trimming left V 5 bases short and J 1 base short, with 9 bases between. The CDR3 contains 13 residues. Germline values: CDR1 SGHRS, CDR2 YFSETQ. DNA for the CDR3: TGCGCCAGCAGGGGGACGGAGAACACTGAAGCTTTCTTT. It is translated as CASRGTENTEAFF.

The chain links TRBV5-1 to TRBJ1-4, with 8 positions matching TRBD1. The CDR3 totals 16 residues. Germline V gene data show CDR1 as SGHRS and CDR2 as YFSETQ. The V gene end was trimmed by 2 bases and the J gene end by 3 bases; junction bases not matched to a gene: 6. CDR3 amino acids: CASSFVGQGSNEKLFF. Here the CDR3 DNA reads TGCGCCAGCAGCTTTGTCGGACAGGGCTCTAATGAAAAACTGTTTTTT.

A few counts support this clonotype. CDR3 bases: TGCGCCAGCAGCCAGGGACTAGCGGACCCCCAAGAGACCCAGTACTTC. Its translation: CASSQGLADPQETQYF. The chain recombines TRBV5-1 with TRBJ2-5; TRBD2 matches 11 bases. This CDR3 comprises 16 residues. Germline CDR1 and CDR2: SGHRS and YFSETQ. J lost 1 base, V lost 4 bases, and 6 bases had no gene match.

There are a few counts of this clonotype. The rearrangement uses TRBV15 and TRBJ2-1; 10 bases map to TRBD2. Germline V gene lookup returns CDR1 LNHNV and CDR2 YYDKDF (reference sequence). Trimming at V came to 10 bases and at J to 1 base, leaving 4 bases not matched to a gene. There are 14 residues in the CDR3. The CDR3: CAIGTSESYNEQFF. DNA for the CDR3: TGTGCCATCGGGACTAGCGAGTCCTACAATGAGCAGTTCTTC.

This clonotype was detected ten times or more. V and J are TRBV20-1 and TRBJ2-4; no clear D gene. This CDR3 is 13 amino acids long. Trimming pared 5 bases from V and 0 bases from J, leaving 8 bases between. CDR1 and CDR2 from the germline V gene are DFQATT and SNEGSKA (reference sequence). CDR3 residues: CSALWTAKNIQYF. For the CDR3, the DNA is TGCAGTGCTTTGTGGACAGCCAAAAACATTCAGTACTTC.

This clonotype turned up a few times. The chain recombines TRBV7-9 with TRBJ1-2, with a tentative D call TRBD1 (6 bases). Trimming pared 8 bases from V and 8 bases from J, leaving 12 bases between. CDR1 and CDR2 from the germline V gene are SEHNR and FQNEAQ (reference sequence). The CDR3 contains 11 residues. CDR3 nucleotides: TGTGCCAGCTGGAGACAGGCCGGCTACACCTTC. Its protein product is CASWRQAGYTF.

This clonotype was seen a handful of times. The chain's CDR3 is CASSPTTSYNEQFF. The CDR3 DNA follows: TGTGCCAGCAGCCCTACGACTAGCTACAATGAGCAGTTCTTC. The chain employs TRBV7-3 and TRBJ2-1, with TRBD2 as a possible D gene (6 bases). Looked up from germline, CDR1 is SGHTA and CDR2 is FQGTGA. The CDR3 sequence is 14 residues long. The germline V and J ends were trimmed by 5 bases and 3 bases, with 11 bases remaining between them.

This clonotype appeared many times. The chain has TRBV6-5 and TRBJ2-1; no clear D. The germline V gene has CDR1 MNHEY and CDR2 SVGAGI. V lost 5 bases, J lost 0 bases, and 14 bases lay in between. The CDR3 runs to 16 residues. CDR3 coding DNA: TGTGCCAGCAGTCCGGTTTTCACAAGCTCCTACAATGAGCAGTTCTTC. Translation gives CASSPVFTSSYNEQFF.

The chain carries TRBV30 and TRBJ2-7; D possibly corresponds to TRBD2 (6 bases). Looked up from germline, CDR1 is GTSNPN and CDR2 is SVGIG (reference sequence). This CDR3 has 12 amino acids. Trimming stripped 3 bases from V and 4 bases from J, with 10 bases between. CDR3 bases: TGTGCCTGGAGGGACTACGAGTACGAGCAGTACTTC. It codes for CAWRDYEYEQYF. Complete variable domain (other parts from reference TRBV30 and TRBJ2-7): SQTIHQWPATLVQPVGSPLSLECTVEGTSNPNLYWYRQAAGRGLQLLFYSVGIGQISSEVPQNLSASRPQDRQFILSSKKLLLSDSGFYLCAWRDYEYEQYFGPGTRLTVT.

J is TRBJ2-3 and V is TRBV5-1; a possible D gene is TRBD1 (7 bases). This CDR3 is 13 amino acids long. Germline lookup yields CDR1 SGHRS and CDR2 YFSETQ. The germline V and J ends were trimmed by 8 bases and 4 bases, with 14 bases remaining between them. The CDR3 region has the DNA TGCGCCAGTTCACAGGGGAGGCCAGATACGCAGTATTTT. Amino acids: CASSQGRPDTQYF.

This clonotype was observed a handful of times. This chain uses TRBV7-9 with TRBJ1-2, with TRBD1 identical over 9 bases. The CDR3 extends over 15 amino acids. V shed 5 bases, J shed 8 bases, and the junction held 12 bases outside the gene matches. The germline CDR1 and CDR2 sequences are SEHNR and FQNEAQ (reference sequence). The CDR3 spells CASSLLRTGEEGYTF. DNA of the CDR3: TGTGCCAGCAGCCTGCTCAGGACAGGGGAGGAAGGCTACACCTTC.

This clonotype has ten or more counts. This rearrangement joins TRBV10-3 to TRBJ2-1, with 9 positions matching TRBD2. The CDR3 spans 11 residues. The ends lost 7 bases at V and 9 bases at J; junction bases unmatched: 1. In germline, CDR1 is ENHRY, CDR2 SYGVKD. CDR3 sequence reads: CAIMREGEQFF. The CDR3 bases are TGTGCCATCATGCGGGAGGGTGAGCAGTTCTTC.

The chain has TRBV2 and TRBJ1-2; the match to TRBD1 covers 7 bases. This CDR3 comprises 12 residues. Germline assignment: CDR1 SNHLY and CDR2 FYNNEI. Trimming at V came to 6 bases and at J to 8 bases, leaving 6 bases not matched to a gene. CDR3 nucleotide sequence: TGTGCCAGCAGGGACAGGCCGGGCGGCTACACCTTC. Translation gives CASRDRPGGYTF.

The CDR3 loop reads CASSLNRVTEAFF. In DNA, the CDR3 is TGTGCCAGTAGCCTGAACAGAGTCACTGAAGCTTTCTTT. The chain is built from TRBV19 and TRBJ1-1; D not resolved. The V and J ends lost 6 bases and 4 bases respectively, with 12 bases between them. The CDR3 has 13 residues. Germline loops: CDR1 LNHDA, CDR2 SQIVND (reference sequence).

This rearrangement joins TRBV7-2 to TRBJ2-3, with D perhaps matching TRBD1 (6 bases). There are 15 residues in the CDR3. The germline V gene encodes CDR1 SGHTA and CDR2 FQGNSA. The V gene lost 3 bases and the J gene lost 1 base, with 11 bases spanning the gap. CDR3 loop: CASSFAGVRTDTQYF. The CDR3 nucleotides are TGTGCCAGCAGCTTTGCAGGGGTTCGCACAGATACGCAGTATTTT.

The chain uses TRBV5-1 and TRBJ2-7; D ambiguous. Germline assignment: CDR1 SGHRS and CDR2 YFSETQ. CDR3 length: 13 residues. The ends were cut back, 0 bases at V and 7 bases at J, with 11 bases in the middle. The CDR3 reads CASSLDIGQEQYF. The DNA of the CDR3 is TGCGCCAGCAGCTTGGACATCGGTCAGGAGCAGTACTTC.

The table lists this clonotype with many counts. This sequence joins TRBV7-2 and TRBJ2-3; D is uncertain. Germline assignment: CDR1 SGHTA and CDR2 FQGNSA. Between the trimmed V and J ends, which lost 4 bases and 4 bases, there was a span of 9 bases. The CDR3 covers 13 residues. The CDR3 DNA sequence: TGTGCCAGCAGCTCCCCGTTTCCAGATACGCAGTATTTT. It codes for CASSSPFPDTQYF.